This entry is about one T cell receptor (beta chain). This clonotype was found many times. The clone's antigen remains unknown. Within one base of it there is no much larger clone, and no base qualities were kept. Via the germline V gene, CDR1 is SQVTM and CDR2 ANQGSEA. The CDR3 sequence holds 13 residues, the cysteine and phenylalanine included. The only DNA kept is the CDR3, 39 bases in frame from the first base. Deletion took 7 bases off V and 5 bases off J, with a span of 16 bases between the germline ends. These data belong to a study of early T cells in non-severe SARS-CoV-2 infection (dated by TCRdb to about 2021). At the level of the whole study: TCR sequencing used bulk RNA from unsorted whole blood, so alpha and beta chains could not be paired.

A case-control design nested within a healthcare worker cohort in London, UK, was used, with weekly nasopharyngeal swab PCR tests and blood sampling performed. Healthcare workers were recruited between 23 and 31 March 2020, during the week of the UK lockdown, and were followed weekly for up to roughly 16 weeks. Study-wide conclusions, independent of this receptor: Matching against VDJdb was skewed toward anti-spike CD8 responses, likely underestimated virus-specific expansions, and missed private and CD4 specificities.

Libraries were built with 5' RACE. The listed sequencing device is NextSeq 500. Unique molecular identifiers were attached to individual cDNA molecules in the TCR library protocol so that sequencing error and PCR bias could be corrected. Both TCR alpha and beta chains were sequenced, and tight co-correlation was observed between alpha and beta sequence abundances in each sample. For the original study's pipeline: V gene, J gene and CDR3 annotation of TCR sequences was performed with Decombinator V4. TCRs were defined as expanded if a significant change between any two time points was detected under a Poisson model with p below 0.0001. TCR abundances were normalised to the total number of TCRs sequenced in each sample and reported as counts per million. TRAV1-2 paired with TRAJ12, TRAJ20 or TRAJ33 defined MAIT TCRs, while TRAV10 paired with TRAJ18 defined iNKT TCRs. VDJdb, accessed 1 November 2021, was searched for CMV, EBV and SARS-CoV-2 annotated TCRs, excluding TCRs annotated for multiple antigens. Using fastp at Q25 and MiXCR, TCRdb reprocessed the public reads and kept productive beta chains. Each entry is one CDR3 protein sequence, shown with its most common DNA and genes. In this record, the V and J calls reflect TCRdb's handling and not the investigators' own analysis. The sample data list tens of thousands of distinct CDR3 sequences, and about 4.9% of these were observed just once. The ten largest clones take up approximately 5.4% of the sample.

The rearrangement combines TRBV29-1 with TRBJ2-3; no confident D gene assignment can be made. The specimen was whole blood, collected at baseline. The source is an adult who was a healthcare worker with PCR-confirmed SARS-CoV-2 infection or an uninfected control (not recorded which). CDR3 region: CSALPGGLDTQYF. The DNA reads as follows: TGCAGCGCCCTTCCCGGCGGTTTAGATACGCAGTATTTT.